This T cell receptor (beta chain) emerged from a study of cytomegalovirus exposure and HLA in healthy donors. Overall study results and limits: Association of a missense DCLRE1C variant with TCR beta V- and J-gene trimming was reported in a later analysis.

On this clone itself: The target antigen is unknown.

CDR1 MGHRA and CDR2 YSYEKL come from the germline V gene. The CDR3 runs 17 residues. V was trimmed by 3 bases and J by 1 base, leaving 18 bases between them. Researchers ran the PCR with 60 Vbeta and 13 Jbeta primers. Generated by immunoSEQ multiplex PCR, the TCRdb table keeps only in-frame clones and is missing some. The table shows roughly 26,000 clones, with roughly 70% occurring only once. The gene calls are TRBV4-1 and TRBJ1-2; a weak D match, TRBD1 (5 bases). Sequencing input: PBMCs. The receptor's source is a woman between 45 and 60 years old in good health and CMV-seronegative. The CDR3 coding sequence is TGCGCCAGCAGCCACCCCGGCAAGGGGCCGGGTAACTATGGCTACACCTTC. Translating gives CASSHPGKGPGNYGYTF.